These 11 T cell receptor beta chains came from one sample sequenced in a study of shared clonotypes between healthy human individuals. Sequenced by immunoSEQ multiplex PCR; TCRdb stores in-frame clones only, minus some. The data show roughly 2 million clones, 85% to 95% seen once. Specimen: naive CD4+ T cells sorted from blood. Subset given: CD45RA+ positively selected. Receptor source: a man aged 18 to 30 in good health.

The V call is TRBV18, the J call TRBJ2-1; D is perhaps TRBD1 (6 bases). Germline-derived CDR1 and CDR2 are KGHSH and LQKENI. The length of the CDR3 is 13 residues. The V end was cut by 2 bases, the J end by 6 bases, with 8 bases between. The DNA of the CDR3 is TGTGCCAGCTCACCATCGGACAGCAATGAGCAGTTCTTC. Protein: CASSPSDSNEQFF. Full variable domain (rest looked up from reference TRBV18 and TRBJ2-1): NAGVMQNPRHLVRRRGQEARLRCSPMKGHSHVYWYRQLPEEGLKFMVYLQKENIIDESGMPKERFSAEFPKEGPSILRIQQVVRGDSAAYFCASSPSDSNEQFFGPGTRLTVL.

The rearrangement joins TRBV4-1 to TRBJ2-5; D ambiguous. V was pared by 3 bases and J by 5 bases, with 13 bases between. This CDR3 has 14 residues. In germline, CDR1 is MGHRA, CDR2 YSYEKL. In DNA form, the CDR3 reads TGCGCCAGCAGCCAGCAATCAAATTTCGAGACCCAGTACTTC. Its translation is CASSQQSNFETQYF.

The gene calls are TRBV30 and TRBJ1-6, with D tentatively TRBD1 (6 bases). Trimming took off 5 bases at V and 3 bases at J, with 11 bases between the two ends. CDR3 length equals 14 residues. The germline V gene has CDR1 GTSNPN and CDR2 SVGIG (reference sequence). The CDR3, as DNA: TGTGCCTGGGGACAGACCGGCTATAATTCACCCCTCCACTTT. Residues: CAWGQTGYNSPLHF.

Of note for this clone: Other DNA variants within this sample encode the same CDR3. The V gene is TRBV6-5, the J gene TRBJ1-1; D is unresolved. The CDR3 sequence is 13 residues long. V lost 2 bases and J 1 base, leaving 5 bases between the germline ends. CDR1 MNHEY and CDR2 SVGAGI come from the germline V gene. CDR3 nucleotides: TGTGCCAGCAGTTACCTAAAGAACACTGAAGCTTTCTTT. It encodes CASSYLKNTEAFF.

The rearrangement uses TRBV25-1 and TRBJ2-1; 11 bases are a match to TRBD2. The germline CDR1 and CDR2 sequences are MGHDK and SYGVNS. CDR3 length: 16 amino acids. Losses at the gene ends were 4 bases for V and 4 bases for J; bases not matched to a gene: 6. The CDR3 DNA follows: TGTGCCAGCAGTGCGACTAGCGGGATGCCGTACAATGAGCAGTTCTTC. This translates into CASSATSGMPYNEQFF.

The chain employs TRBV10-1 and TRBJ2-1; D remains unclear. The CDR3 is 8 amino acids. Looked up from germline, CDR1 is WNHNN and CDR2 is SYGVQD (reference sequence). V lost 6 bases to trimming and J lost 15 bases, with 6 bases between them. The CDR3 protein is CASSERFF. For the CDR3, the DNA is TGCGCCAGCAGCGAAAGGTTCTTC.

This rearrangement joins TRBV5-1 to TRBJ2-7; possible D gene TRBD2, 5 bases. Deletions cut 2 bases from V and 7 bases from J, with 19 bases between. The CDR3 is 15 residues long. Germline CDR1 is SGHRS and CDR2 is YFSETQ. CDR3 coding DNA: TGCGCCAGCAGCTTCGGGCGGGCAGTAGAGAGGGAGCAGTACTTC. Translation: CASSFGRAVEREQYF.

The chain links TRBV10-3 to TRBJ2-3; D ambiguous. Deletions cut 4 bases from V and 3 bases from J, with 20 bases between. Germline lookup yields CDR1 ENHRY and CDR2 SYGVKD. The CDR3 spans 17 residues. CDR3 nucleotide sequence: TGTGCCATCAGTGCCCTAGGTGTGACGATAGGGACAGATACGCAGTATTTT. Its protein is CAISALGVTIGTDTQYF.

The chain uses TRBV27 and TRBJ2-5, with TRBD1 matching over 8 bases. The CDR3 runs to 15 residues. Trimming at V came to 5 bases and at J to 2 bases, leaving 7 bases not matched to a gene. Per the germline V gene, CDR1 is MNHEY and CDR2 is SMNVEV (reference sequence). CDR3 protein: CASSVRDRPQETQYF. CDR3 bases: TGTGCCAGCAGTGTCCGGGACAGGCCTCAAGAGACCCAGTACTTC.

CDR3 protein: CASSPGGRVGGNEKLFF. In DNA, the CDR3 is TGCGCCAGCAGCCCGGGGGGGAGGGTTGGCGGTAATGAAAAACTGTTTTTT. The V gene is TRBV4-3, the J gene TRBJ1-4; possibly TRBD1 for D (5 bases). Germline CDR1 LGHNA, CDR2 YSLEER. The CDR3 runs 17 residues. The V and J ends lost 4 bases and 4 bases respectively, with 19 bases between them.

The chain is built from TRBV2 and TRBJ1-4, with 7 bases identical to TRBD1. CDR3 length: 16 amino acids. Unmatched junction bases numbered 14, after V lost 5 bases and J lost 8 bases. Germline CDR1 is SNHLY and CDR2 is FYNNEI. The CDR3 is CASSQGTTGNGEKLFF. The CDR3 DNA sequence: TGTGCCAGCAGTCAAGGGACGACAGGGAACGGGGAAAAACTGTTTTTT. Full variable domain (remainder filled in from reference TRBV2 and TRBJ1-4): EPEVTQTPSHQVTQMGQEVILRCVPISNHLYFYWYRQILGQKVEFLVSFYNNEISEKSEIFDDQFSVERPDGSNFTLKIRSTKLEDSAMYFCASSQGTTGNGEKLFFGSGTQLSVL.